This TCR beta chain was observed in a study of blood T cell repertoires in COVID-19. Across the study: Material from acute and convalescent COVID-19 was sourced from the United States, Italy and Spain. T cells, B-cell-depleted T cells, or PBMCs provided the cDNA or gDNA that served as material.

The count of this clone is one. As processed by the authors: Cell counts per sample came from amplifying reference gene primers. Sequenced by immunoSEQ multiplex PCR; TCRdb stores in-frame clones only, minus some. V and J calls and clone size are copied from that table; D and trimming were computed from the DNA. Of approximately 97,000 clones in the sample, over 70% were seen once. This CDR3 spans 13 amino acids. The V end lost 3 bases, the J end lost 6 bases, and 9 bases lay between the germline ends. Germline V gene data show CDR1 as KGHDR and CDR2 as SFDVKD. This TCR came from a man aged 55 to 70 with acute or convalescent COVID-19. Sequencing was performed on peripheral blood. This chain connects TRBV24-1 to TRBJ2-3; D call uncertain. This chain's CDR3 is CATSDPPIDTQYF. The DNA for the CDR3 is TGTGCCACCAGTGATCCCCCTATCGATACGCAGTATTTT.